This T cell receptor beta chain was profiled in a study of CD8 T cells in ankylosing spondylitis. This clonotype was detected only a few times. As yet, its antigen is unknown. Study results and caveats: For ankylosing spondylitis blood, a TCR beta motif of 7 or 8 highly homologous variants appeared characteristic.

Germline lookup yields CDR1 SGHRS and CDR2 YFSETQ. There are 14 residues in the CDR3. V lost 4 bases and J lost 3, with 11 bases in between. TCRdb re-derived calls from the 5' RACE reads in MiXCR, one entry per CDR3 protein. Here the sample spans roughly 470,000 distinct CDR3 sequences, 26% being singletons. The J gene is TRBJ2-1, the V gene TRBV5-1, with D possibly matching TRBD2 (6 bases). The receptor's source is a male donor with ankylosing spondylitis. The specimen was blood, either unsorted or a sorted T cell fraction (not recorded which). This CDR3 is CASSTEGLYNEQFF. CDR3 nucleotide sequence: TGCGCCAGCAGCACGGAGGGTCTCTACAATGAGCAGTTCTTC.